These 14 T cell receptor beta chains came from one sample sequenced in a study of T cells in Graves' hyperthyroidism and ophthalmopathy. Amplified TCR beta CDR3 regions came from RNA transcripts. During a first-round RT-PCR of the TCR CDR3, the HTBI primer set was used. MiXCR, run by TCRdb on the multiplex PCR reads, gives a single entry per CDR3 protein. The repertoire holds about 640,000 distinct CDR3 sequences, 20% seen once, with under 35% in the top ten. Sequencing was carried out using blood. The receptors were gathered from a man aged 25-40 years with Graves' ophthalmopathy.

Of note for this clonotype: An end of the junction differs from the germline gene, which may be a read error. The chain has TRBV5-1 and TRBJ2-1; TRBD2 matches at 11 bases. The CDR3 sequence is 17 residues long. The germline CDR1 and CDR2 sequences are SGHRS and YFSETQ. The CDR3 DNA follows: TGTGCCAGCAGCGTAGCTAATGGGGGACTAGCGGACAATGAGCAGTTCTTC. It yields the protein CASSVANGGLADNEQFF.

The sample holds a few counts of this clonotype. V is TRBV29-1 and J is TRBJ2-1, with D maybe TRBD1 (5 bases). From germline, CDR1 is SQVTM and CDR2 ANQGSEA. The CDR3 loop spans 11 amino acids. Between the trimmed V and J ends, which lost 4 bases and 6 bases, there was a span of 7 bases. In DNA form, the CDR3 reads TGCAGCGTTGGACAGTCCAATGAGCAGTTCTTC. This sequence encodes CSVGQSNEQFF.

The rearrangement joins TRBV29-1 to TRBJ2-7; TRBD2 might be the D (6 bases). This CDR3 comprises 11 residues. The V gene lost 4 bases and the J gene lost 3 bases, with 7 bases spanning the gap. Germline lookup yields CDR1 SQVTM and CDR2 ANQGSEA. CDR3 protein: CSVVSGYEQYF. CDR3 DNA sequence: TGCAGCGTTGTTAGCGGCTACGAGCAGTACTTC.

This chain joins TRBV19 and TRBJ2-2; 13 nucleotides align to TRBD2. The CDR3 runs 17 residues. Germline CDR1 is LNHDA and CDR2 is SQIVND (reference sequence). With V trimmed by 3 bases and J by 6 bases, 7 bases remained unmatched. The CDR3 DNA is TGTGCCAGTAGTATTCCCGGACTAGCGGGAGATCCCGGGGAGCTGTTTTTT. Translation gives CASSIPGLAGDPGELFF. The full variable domain, completed using reference TRBV19 and TRBJ2-2, is DGGITQSPKYLFRKEGQNVTLSCEQNLNHDAMYWYRQDPGQGLRLIYYSQIVNDFQKGDIAEGYSVSREKKESFPLTVTSAQKNPTAFYLCASSIPGLAGDPGELFFGEGSRLTVL.

The chain couples TRBV7-9 to TRBJ2-2; the match to TRBD2 covers 14 bases. The junction had 2 bases not matched to a gene; V was cut back by 4 bases and J by 1 base. CDR1 SEHNR and CDR2 FQNEAQ come from the germline V gene (reference sequence). The CDR3 covers 17 residues. The CDR3 DNA sequence: TGTGCCAGCAGCTACGGACTAGCGGGAGGGAACACCGGGGAGCTGTTTTTT. Its protein product is CASSYGLAGGNTGELFF.

V is TRBV5-6 and J is TRBJ2-1; the D is unclear. This CDR3 has 15 amino acids. Trimming took 6 bases from V and 0 from J, leaving 13 bases between them. Germline V lookup: CDR1 SGHDT, CDR2 YYEEEE. The CDR3 sequence: CASTPGPSSYNEQFF. CDR3 DNA: TGTGCCAGCACCCCCGGGCCCAGCTCCTACAATGAGCAGTTCTTC.

At least ten counts were recorded for this clonotype. This chain uses TRBV3-1 with TRBJ2-3; D may be TRBD2 (6 bases). Trimming removed 2 bases at V and 6 bases at J, with 15 bases between. CDR1 is LGHDT and CDR2 is YNNKEL in the germline V gene (reference sequence). The length of the CDR3 is 15 residues. CDR3 loop: CASSQLTGVADTQYF. The CDR3 DNA is TGTGCCAGCAGCCAACTTACGGGGGTAGCCGATACGCAGTATTTT.

The chain has TRBV27 and TRBJ2-1; D not certain. The germline CDR1 and CDR2 sequences are MNHEY and SMNVEV (reference sequence). CDR3 size: 13 residues. V lost 5 bases to trimming and J lost 7 bases, with 12 bases between them. CDR3 nucleotides: TGTGCCAGCAGTCCTCAAAGGCGGAATGAGCAGTTCTTC. It translates to CASSPQRRNEQFF.

The chain joins TRBV5-1 to TRBJ2-3; no firm D call. This CDR3 is built from 13 residues. The V and J ends lost 0 bases and 5 bases respectively, with 7 bases between them. Per germline, CDR1 SGHRS and CDR2 YFSETQ. In DNA, the CDR3 is TGCGCCAGCAGCTTGGAGACGCAAGATACGCAGTATTTT. Translated: CASSLETQDTQYF.

In its sample, this clonotype was seen a few times. The chain combines TRBV6-2 or TRBV6-3 with TRBJ1-2; 9 nucleotides line up with TRBD1. With V trimmed by 1 base and J by 6 bases, 3 bases remained unmatched. CDR1 is MNHEY and CDR2 is SVGEGT in the germline V gene. The CDR3 loop spans 14 amino acids. CDR3 sequence (DNA): TGTGCCAGCAGTTACTTGGGACAGGGAGATGGCTACACCTTC. Residues: CASSYLGQGDGYTF.

The chain is built from TRBV7-9 and TRBJ1-5, with D tentatively TRBD1 (6 bases). V shed 6 bases and J shed 1 base, with 10 bases lying between them. Germline-derived CDR1 and CDR2 are SEHNR and FQNEAQ (reference sequence). There are 14 residues in the CDR3. The CDR3, as DNA: TGTGCCAGCAGTACAGGGTTAAGCAATCAGCCCCAGCATTTT. Translating it yields CASSTGLSNQPQHF.

Concerning this clonotype: This likely comes from a read error, as the CDR3 has no conserved phenylalanine or tryptophan at its end. This sequence joins TRBV7-9 and TRBJ1-1, with D perhaps matching TRBD1 (5 bases). Germline CDR1 SEHNR, CDR2 FQNEAQ (reference sequence). The length of the CDR3 is 13 residues. Trimming took 3 bases from V and 1 from J, leaving 6 bases between them. The CDR3 protein is CASSFQGNTEAFS. The CDR3 nucleotides read TGTGCCAGCAGCTTTCAGGGGAACACTGAAGCTTTCTCT.

V gene TRBV9 combines with J gene TRBJ2-1, with D possibly being TRBD1 or TRBD2 (6 bases each). CDR1 is SGDLS, CDR2 YYNGEE, per germline. Trimming removed 2 bases from V and 4 bases from J, with 13 bases in between. The CDR3 covers 15 residues. The CDR3 DNA sequence: TGTGCCAGCAGCGTGGTGGGGGCGGGGTACAATGAGCAGTTCTTC. Translated: CASSVVGAGYNEQFF.

This chain joins TRBV3-1 and TRBJ1-2; D may be TRBD1 (5 bases). Per the germline V gene, CDR1 is LGHDT and CDR2 is YNNKEL (reference sequence). V was pared by 0 bases and J by 5 bases, with 16 bases between. The length of the CDR3 is 16 residues. CDR3 nucleotide sequence: TGTGCCAGCAGCCAAGATCGGGACGTAAAGAGTTATGGCTACACCTTC. Amino acids: CASSQDRDVKSYGYTF.